Below are 17 T cell receptor beta chains sequenced from a single sample in a study of T cells in Graves' hyperthyroidism and ophthalmopathy. Amplification targeted TCR beta CDR3 regions from RNA transcripts. The HTBI set primed first-round TCR CDR3 RT-PCR. Each CDR3 protein gets one entry after TCRdb re-called the multiplex PCR reads with MiXCR. The sample has about 760,000 distinct CDR3 sequences, 35% seen once. Sequenced material: blood. The receptors were sampled from a woman in her thirties or forties with Graves' hyperthyroidism.

In this sample, this clonotype turned up many times. This chain uses TRBV20-1 with TRBJ1-3; D is unclear. This CDR3 is 14 amino acids long. The germline V gene encodes CDR1 DFQATT and CDR2 SNEGSKA (reference sequence). With 5 bases removed from V and 0 bases from J, the gap between germline ends came to 11 bases. CDR3 coding DNA: TGCAGTGCTTATCCACAGAGCTCTGGAAACACCATATATTTT. It codes for CSAYPQSSGNTIYF.

This clonotype was observed a handful of times. The chain employs TRBV12-3 or TRBV12-4 and TRBJ2-7; D remains unclear. There are 11 residues in the CDR3. V lost 2 bases, J lost 6 bases, and 5 bases lay in between. This chain's CDR3 is CASSLQFEQYF. In nucleotides, the CDR3 is TGTGCCAGCAGTTTACAATTCGAGCAGTACTTC.

This clonotype was picked up a small number of times. The chain recombines TRBV5-4 with TRBJ2-5; TRBD2 agrees at 8 bases. The CDR3 extends over 14 amino acids. V lost 4 bases to trimming and J lost 9 bases; unmatched junction nucleotides: 11. Germline-derived CDR1 and CDR2 are SGHNT and YYREEE (reference sequence). The CDR3 is CASSSSGPGGAQYF. DNA of the CDR3: TGTGCCAGCAGCAGTAGCGGGCCGGGGGGGGCCCAGTACTTC. Using reference TRBV5-4 and TRBJ2-5 for the parts outside the CDR3, the full variable domain is ETGVTQSPTHLIKTRGQQVTLRCSSQSGHNTVSWYQQALGQGPQFIFQYYREEENGRGNFPPRFSGLQFPNYSSELNVNALELDDSALYLCASSSSGPGGAQYFGPGTRLLVL.

The CDR3 DNA sequence: TGTGCCAGCGGAAACGGGACCCCTGAAGCTTTCTTT. It encodes CASGNGTPEAFF. The chain couples TRBV7-2 to TRBJ1-1; possible D gene TRBD1, 5 bases. Deletions cut 8 bases from V and 6 bases from J, with 13 bases between. Germline loops: CDR1 SGHTA, CDR2 FQGNSA. The length of the CDR3 is 12 residues. Full variable domain (outside the CDR3, taken from reference TRBV7-2 and TRBJ1-1): GAGVSQSPSNKVTEKGKDVELRCDPISGHTALYWYRQSLGQGLEFLIYFQGNSAPDKSGLPSDRFSAERTGGSVSTLTIQRTQQEDSAVYLCASGNGTPEAFFGQGTRLTVV.

This clonotype has more than one count but fewer than ten. The chain recombines TRBV20-1 with TRBJ1-4; no firm D call. V was trimmed by 0 bases and J by 0 bases, leaving 11 bases between them. CDR1 is DFQATT, CDR2 SNEGSKA, per germline (reference sequence). This CDR3 is 16 amino acids long. The CDR3 reads CSARDSAETTNEKLFF. The DNA of the CDR3 is TGCAGTGCTAGAGATTCCGCAGAGACAACTAATGAAAAACTGTTTTTT.

This clonotype showed up just a few times. This chain joins TRBV5-1 and TRBJ1-2, with D hard to call. CDR1 is SGHRS and CDR2 is YFSETQ in the germline V gene. V was clipped by 4 bases and J by 2 bases, with 12 bases between them. This CDR3 is built from 14 residues. The CDR3 spells CASSSLTTNYGYTF. CDR3 DNA: TGCGCCAGCAGCAGTCTGACAACCAACTATGGCTACACCTTC.

In this sample, this clonotype turned up a few times. V usage is TRBV20-1 and J usage is TRBJ1-1; unclear D gene. With 1 base removed from V and 1 base from J, the gap between germline ends came to 10 bases. The germline gives CDR1 DFQATT, CDR2 SNEGSKA (reference sequence). The CDR3 contains 14 residues. This CDR3 reads CSARGRGKNTEAFF. The CDR3 DNA sequence: TGCAGTGCTAGAGGGCGGGGAAAGAACACTGAAGCTTTCTTT.

A word on this clonotype: One end of the junction varies from germline; a read error may be responsible. The chain combines TRBV25-1 with TRBJ1-2; D is uncertain. The length of the CDR3 is 13 residues. Germline V lookup: CDR1 MGHDK, CDR2 SYGVNS. The CDR3 DNA is TGTGCCTGCAGTGCTACCGGGAGCTATGGCTACACCTTC. Residues: CACSATGSYGYTF.

A remark on this clonotype: Since a much larger clone is just one base distant, this may be a read error. The rearrangement uses TRBV5-1 and TRBJ1-1; D may be TRBD1 (5 bases). Germline lookup yields CDR1 SGHRS and CDR2 YFSETQ. V was pared by 6 bases and J by 10 bases, with 19 bases between. The CDR3 has 13 amino acids. The CDR3 protein is CASKQQGLSPAFF. The CDR3 nucleotides are TGCGCCAGCAAGCAGCAGGGTCTATCACCAGCTTTCTTT. Full variable domain (missing parts from reference TRBV5-1 and TRBJ1-1): KAGVTQTPRYLIKTRGQQVTLSCSPISGHRSVSWYQQTPGQGLQFLFEYFSETQRNKGNFPGRFSGRQFSNSRSEMNVSTLELGDSALYLCASKQQGLSPAFFGQGTRLTVV.

In its sample, this clonotype was seen many times. CDR3 amino acids: CAIETVSGANVLTF. CDR3 in DNA: TGTGCCATCGAGACAGTCTCTGGGGCCAACGTCCTGACTTTC. The chain carries TRBV24-1 and TRBJ2-6; possibly TRBD1 for D (5 bases). Trimming removed 11 bases from V and 0 bases from J, with 10 bases in between. The CDR3 covers 14 residues. Germline V lookup: CDR1 KGHDR, CDR2 SFDVKD.

The J gene is TRBJ2-7, the V gene TRBV7-9; D unclear. The CDR3 is made up of 13 amino acids. CDR1 is SEHNR and CDR2 is FQNEAQ in the germline V gene (reference sequence). The V end was cut by 8 bases, the J end by 7 bases, with 18 bases between. CDR3: CASSPPARVEQYF. The CDR3 DNA sequence: TGTGCCAGCTCACCCCCGGCCCGAGTGGAGCAGTACTTC.

This clonotype was seen more than once but under ten times. The chain combines TRBV7-9 with TRBJ1-2; unclear D gene. Trimming removed 5 bases at V and 4 bases at J, with 23 bases between. The germline V gene encodes CDR1 SEHNR and CDR2 FQNEAQ (reference sequence). The CDR3 is 17 amino acids. As DNA, the CDR3 is TGTGCCAGCAGCCGTAAGCCCCCGTCTCCACCCCTCTATGGCTACACCTTC. Translated, it gives CASSRKPPSPPLYGYTF.

This sequence joins TRBV7-3 and TRBJ2-5; either TRBD1 or TRBD2 may supply D (6 bases each). From germline, CDR1 is SGHTA and CDR2 FQGTGA. Trimming pared 4 bases from V and 4 bases from J, leaving 16 bases between. The CDR3 loop spans 15 amino acids. The CDR3 here is CASSSGGQGIETQYF. The CDR3, as DNA: TGTGCCAGCAGCTCCGGGGGCCAGGGTATAGAGACCCAGTACTTC. Drawing the rest from reference TRBV7-3 and TRBJ2-5, the complete variable domain is GAGVSQTPSNKVTEKGKYVELRCDPISGHTALYWYRQSLGQGPEFLIYFQGTGAADDSGLPNDRFFAVRPEGSVSTLKIQRTERGDSAVYLCASSSGGQGIETQYFGPGTRLLVL.

The rearrangement links TRBV6-6 to TRBJ2-5, with D uncertain. The CDR3 runs 15 residues. V dropped 5 bases and J dropped 5 bases, with 18 bases sitting between them. Per the germline V gene, CDR1 is MNHNY and CDR2 is SVGAGI (reference sequence). This CDR3 reads CASSTPARLVETQYF. The CDR3 nucleotides read TGTGCCAGCAGTACGCCGGCTAGGCTCGTCGAGACCCAGTACTTC.

This chain joins TRBV7-2 and TRBJ2-5, with 7 nucleotides matching TRBD1. V was pared by 6 bases and J by 5 bases, with 15 bases of the junction left unmatched. The CDR3 is 16 amino acids. Germline values: CDR1 SGHTA, CDR2 FQGNSA. The CDR3 bases are TGTGCCAGCAGTTTAAGGGGGCTGGGAACAAGGGAGACCCAGTACTTC. Protein sequence: CASSLRGLGTRETQYF.

The V and J genes are TRBV11-3 and TRBJ1-1; D might be TRBD1 (5 bases). The CDR3 extends over 15 amino acids. V lost 2 bases, J lost 4 bases, and 14 bases lay in between. CDR1 is SGHNT and CDR2 is YENEEA in the germline V gene. CDR3 sequence: CASSLWGRVATEAFF. The CDR3 DNA is TGTGCCAGCAGCTTATGGGGCAGGGTGGCCACTGAAGCTTTCTTT.

The sample holds a few counts of this clonotype. The chain recombines TRBV7-9 with TRBJ1-1; D gene uncertain. The ends were cut back, 3 bases at V and 1 base at J, with 15 bases in the middle. In germline, CDR1 is SEHNR, CDR2 FQNEAQ (reference sequence). The CDR3 runs to 16 residues. The CDR3 nucleotides read TGTGCCAGCAGCTTTTTTAGGACCCTGGGGAACACTGAAGCTTTCTTT. Encoded protein: CASSFFRTLGNTEAFF.